These 32 T cell receptor beta chains were sequenced from one sample in a study of blood T cell repertoires in COVID-19. The assay was immunoSEQ multiplex PCR, and TCRdb's table has in-frame clones only and misses some. The repertoire consists of 100,000 to 150,000 clones, with 84% occurring once and the leading ten covering about 2.4%. Sequences were obtained from PBMCs or T cells enriched from blood (not recorded which). Receptor source: a middle-aged man with acute COVID-19.

The chain couples TRBV3-1 (or the pseudogene TRBV3-2) to TRBJ2-7, with TRBD2 identical over 12 bases. CDR3 size: 12 residues. The V gene's germline CDR1 is LGHDT and CDR2 YNNKEL (reference sequence). Trimming at V came to 11 bases and at J to 4 bases, leaving 3 bases not matched to a gene. The CDR3 spells CAAGTSGYEQYF. DNA of the CDR3: TGTGCCGCCGGGACTAGCGGGTACGAGCAGTACTTC.

The chain is built from TRBV19 and TRBJ2-7, with 7 bases that match TRBD2. There are 11 residues in the CDR3. Germline trimming cut 11 bases from V and 5 bases from J; bases unmatched to any gene: 6. Per germline, CDR1 LNHDA and CDR2 SQIVND (reference sequence). The CDR3 loop is CAPKAGNEQYF. In DNA, the CDR3 is TGTGCCCCCAAAGCGGGGAACGAGCAGTACTTC.

The table lists this clone with a count of one. V is TRBV18 and J is TRBJ1-6; 7 bases are a match to TRBD1. Germline V CDR1 and CDR2: KGHSH, LQKENI. V shed 5 bases, J shed 9 bases, and the junction held 10 bases outside the gene matches. This CDR3 is built from 15 residues. CDR3 protein: CASSSGTVISSPLHF. The CDR3 DNA is TGTGCCAGCTCATCCGGGACAGTTATTAGTTCACCCCTCCACTTT.

The V gene is TRBV28, the J gene TRBJ1-4, with 7 bases that match TRBD1. Germline V gene data show CDR1 as MDHEN and CDR2 as SYDVKM. The CDR3 runs 14 residues. The V segment lost 4 bases and the J segment 6 bases; nucleotides outside the gene matches: 5. The CDR3 is CASSSGQFYEKLFF. CDR3 nucleotides: TGTGCCAGCAGTTCGGGACAGTTTTATGAAAAACTGTTTTTT.

The J gene is TRBJ1-3, the V gene TRBV12-3 or TRBV12-4; D call uncertain. With 5 bases removed from V and 5 bases from J, the gap between germline ends came to 10 bases. CDR3 length equals 13 residues. CDR3 sequence (DNA): TGTGCCAGCAGTCCGACTCAGAGAAACACCATATATTTT. Encoded protein: CASSPTQRNTIYF.

The chain uses TRBV28 and TRBJ2-7; D is perhaps TRBD1 (5 bases). There are 15 residues in the CDR3. Germline values: CDR1 MDHEN, CDR2 SYDVKM. V lost 5 bases and J lost 6, with 20 bases in between. CDR3 nucleotide sequence: TGTGCCAGCAGTGCACCTGCCAGGGCTTTCGGCGAGCAGTACTTC. It specifies CASSAPARAFGEQYF.

V is TRBV12-3 or TRBV12-4 and J is TRBJ2-7, with D possibly matching TRBD1 (6 bases). Trimming removed 5 bases at V and 6 bases at J, with 11 bases between. The CDR3 loop spans 12 amino acids. The CDR3 coding sequence is TGTGCCAGCAGTCTCAGGGGACCCGAGCAGTACTTC. Its translation: CASSLRGPEQYF.

The genes are TRBV7-9 and TRBJ1-2; D not certain. The ends were cut back, 3 bases at V and 8 bases at J, with 13 bases in the middle. The CDR3 is 13 residues long. Per the germline V gene, CDR1 is SEHNR and CDR2 is FQNEAQ (reference sequence). The CDR3 sequence: CASSFPPPTGYTF. CDR3 nucleotide sequence: TGTGCCAGCAGCTTCCCCCCCCCGACAGGCTACACCTTC. Variable domain in full (rest from reference TRBV7-9 and TRBJ1-2): DTGVSQNPRHKITKRGQNVTFRCDPISEHNRLYWYRQTLGQGPEFLTYFQNEAQLEKSRLLSDRFSAERPKGSFSTLEIQRTEQGDSAMYLCASSFPPPTGYTFGSGTRLTVV.

This chain uses TRBV7-3 with TRBJ1-2; D may be TRBD1 (5 bases). With 5 bases removed from V and 6 bases from J, the gap between germline ends came to 22 bases. Germline V lookup: CDR1 SGHTA, CDR2 FQGTGA. The CDR3 runs to 16 residues. Here the CDR3 DNA reads TGTGCCAGCAGCAAGGGAGGACAAGACCTTCGGGATGGCTACACCTTC. It is translated as CASSKGGQDLRDGYTF. Drawing the rest from reference TRBV7-3 and TRBJ1-2, the complete variable domain is GAGVSQTPSNKVTEKGKYVELRCDPISGHTALYWYRQSLGQGPEFLIYFQGTGAADDSGLPNDRFFAVRPEGSVSTLKIQRTERGDSAVYLCASSKGGQDLRDGYTFGSGTRLTVV.

This clone was seen a single time. In DNA, the CDR3 is TGCGCCAGCAGCTTGGAGGGACAGCCGTACCGGGCTTATGGCTACACCTTC. This translates into CASSLEGQPYRAYGYTF. The chain combines TRBV5-1 with TRBJ1-2; 7 bases are a match to TRBD1. CDR1 and CDR2 from the germline V gene are SGHRS and YFSETQ. The CDR3 spans 17 residues. The V gene end was trimmed by 0 bases and the J gene end by 5 bases; junction bases not matched to a gene: 13.

Note on this clone: The conserved phenylalanine or tryptophan is not found at the CDR3 terminus, so this likely reflects a read error. The limits of the CDR3 on the DNA are not certain, so only TCRdb's listed CDR3 is given. The chain uses TRBV5-5 and TRBJ2-7; the D call TRBD2 from the table was never checked on the DNA. From germline, CDR1 is SGHKS and CDR2 YYEKEE (reference sequence). The CDR3 adds up to 14 amino acids, both ends counted. CDR3 sequence: CASSLGAGTSANIP.

V usage is TRBV2 and J usage is TRBJ2-6; TRBD2 is a possible D gene (5 bases). CDR1 and CDR2 from the germline V gene are SNHLY and FYNNEI. This CDR3 comprises 16 residues. V lost 4 bases and J 0 bases, leaving 10 bases between the germline ends. The CDR3 loop is CASSGPGSSGANVLTF. CDR3 nucleotide sequence: TGTGCCAGCAGTGGCCCGGGAAGCTCTGGGGCCAACGTCCTGACTTTC.

This chain connects TRBV10-1 to TRBJ2-7; 8 nucleotides align to TRBD2. This CDR3 contains 12 residues. J was trimmed by 5 bases and V by 10 bases; bases with no gene match: 7. Germline loops: CDR1 WNHNN, CDR2 SYGVQD (reference sequence). The chain's CDR3 is CATSGGGHEQYF. For the CDR3, the DNA is TGCGCCACATCCGGGGGGGGCCACGAGCAGTACTTC.

V is TRBV2 and J is TRBJ1-5, with unresolved D. The V gene lost 4 bases and the J gene lost 5 bases, with 12 bases spanning the gap. The CDR3 has 14 amino acids. CDR1 SNHLY and CDR2 FYNNEI come from the germline V gene. For the CDR3, the DNA is TGTGCCAGCAGTGCGGACGGCGGGGATCAGCCCCAGCATTTT. The encoded protein is CASSADGGDQPQHF. The whole variable domain, filled in from reference TRBV2 and TRBJ1-5, reads EPEVTQTPSHQVTQMGQEVILRCVPISNHLYFYWYRQILGQKVEFLVSFYNNEISEKSEIFDDQFSVERPDGSNFTLKIRSTKLEDSAMYFCASSADGGDQPQHFGDGTRLSIL.

In this sample, this clone turned up once. The chain employs TRBV5-4 and TRBJ1-2; no firm D call. Trimming shortened V by 0 bases and J by 7 bases, and 10 bases separated the two germline ends. CDR1 SGHNT and CDR2 YYREEE come from the germline V gene (reference sequence). This CDR3 has 13 residues. CDR3 in amino acids: CASSLGGVAGYTF. Here the CDR3 DNA reads TGTGCCAGCAGCTTGGGCGGGGTGGCTGGCTACACCTTC.

The chain carries TRBV7-2 and TRBJ1-1; D uncertain. Germline V gives CDR1 SGHTA, CDR2 FQGNSA. The CDR3 consists of 14 residues. The V end lost 1 base, the J end lost 8 bases, and 14 bases lay between the germline ends. CDR3 sequence: CASSLGQSSREAFF. The DNA of the CDR3 is TGTGCCAGCAGCTTAGGCCAGAGCTCGAGGGAAGCTTTCTTT.

The V and J genes are TRBV19 and TRBJ2-7, with 7 positions matching TRBD1. Germline loops: CDR1 LNHDA, CDR2 SQIVND (reference sequence). The V gene end was trimmed by 5 bases and the J gene end by 4 bases; junction bases not matched to a gene: 8. This CDR3 is 14 amino acids long. The CDR3: CASSGDRVGYEQYF. In nucleotides, the CDR3 is TGTGCCAGTAGTGGAGACAGGGTTGGGTACGAGCAGTACTTC.

This clone was recorded once. The V gene is TRBV28, the J gene TRBJ1-2; 10 nucleotides agree with TRBD1. J lost 8 bases, V lost 6 bases, and 18 bases had no gene match. CDR3 length: 17 residues. In germline, CDR1 is MDHEN, CDR2 SYDVKM. CDR3 sequence (DNA): TGTGCCAGCAGCCTACCTGGGACAGGGGCATATTCGAGGGGCTACACCTTC. This gives the protein CASSLPGTGAYSRGYTF.

The chain carries TRBV24-1 and TRBJ2-7; 7 positions agree with TRBD2. Germline trimming cut 4 bases from V and 5 bases from J; bases unmatched to any gene: 13. The CDR3 covers 16 residues. CDR1 is KGHDR and CDR2 is SFDVKD in the germline V gene. This CDR3 is CATSDPRLAANNEQYF. The CDR3 nucleotides read TGTGCCACCAGTGACCCTAGACTAGCAGCGAATAACGAGCAGTACTTC.

V and J are TRBV20-1 and TRBJ2-5, with D perhaps TRBD2 (5 bases). CDR1 is DFQATT and CDR2 is SNEGSKA in the germline V gene (reference sequence). CDR3 length: 12 amino acids. Trimming stripped 3 bases from V and 5 bases from J, with 10 bases between. CDR3 sequence (DNA): TGCAGTGCTAGTCCTAGCAGGGAGACCCAGTACTTC. This encodes CSASPSRETQYF.

The chain employs TRBV7-3 and TRBJ2-7; TRBD2 matches at 7 bases. Germline loops: CDR1 SGHTA, CDR2 FQGTGA. The V segment lost 5 bases and the J segment 3 bases; nucleotides outside the gene matches: 4. This CDR3 is built from 13 residues. The CDR3: CASSLSGDYEQYF. The CDR3 DNA sequence: TGTGCCAGCAGCCTCAGCGGGGACTACGAGCAGTACTTC. The full variable domain, with the rest looked up from reference TRBV7-3 and TRBJ2-7, is GAGVSQTPSNKVTEKGKYVELRCDPISGHTALYWYRQSLGQGPEFLIYFQGTGAADDSGLPNDRFFAVRPEGSVSTLKIQRTERGDSAVYLCASSLSGDYEQYFGPGTRLTVT.

A single count supports this clone. The chain links TRBV28 to TRBJ1-1, with a weak D call TRBD1 (5 bases). Germline V CDR1 and CDR2: MDHEN, SYDVKM. CDR3 length equals 12 residues. The ends were cut back, 7 bases at V and 1 base at J, with 7 bases in the middle. As DNA, the CDR3 is TGTGCCAGCAAGGGGCCGAACACTGAAGCTTTCTTT. This gives the protein CASKGPNTEAFF.

The CDR3 reads CATLLAGGDEQFF. The CDR3 DNA follows: TGTGCCACCTTACTAGCGGGGGGAGATGAGCAGTTCTTC. The chain combines TRBV10-3 with TRBJ2-1; 12 bases fit TRBD2. The CDR3 totals 13 residues. Germline loops: CDR1 ENHRY, CDR2 SYGVKD. Trimming at V came to 10 bases and at J to 8 bases, leaving 6 bases not matched to a gene.

This clone occurred a few times. The V gene is TRBV7-2, the J gene TRBJ2-4; the match to TRBD2 covers 9 bases. The length of the CDR3 is 18 residues. The ends lost 5 bases at V and 6 bases at J; junction bases unmatched: 17. Per the germline V gene, CDR1 is SGHTA and CDR2 is FQGNSA. CDR3: CASSPSPLGSGRRNIQYF. Written as DNA, the CDR3 is TGTGCCAGCAGCCCCTCCCCTCTTGGTAGCGGGAGAAGAAACATTCAGTACTTC. The full variable domain, in which reference TRBV7-2 and TRBJ2-4 provide the parts outside the CDR3, is GAGVSQSPSNKVTEKGKDVELRCDPISGHTALYWYRQSLGQGLEFLIYFQGNSAPDKSGLPSDRFSAERTGGSVSTLTIQRTQQEDSAVYLCASSPSPLGSGRRNIQYFGAGTRLSVL.

The chain couples TRBV18 to TRBJ2-7; weak D call: TRBD1 (6 bases). The germline V gene has CDR1 KGHSH and CDR2 LQKENI. The CDR3 totals 14 residues. V was pared by 3 bases and J by 7 bases, with 16 bases between. The CDR3 bases are TGTGCCAGCTCACCTGACAGGACCTTTGGTGAGCAGTACTTC. Amino acids: CASSPDRTFGEQYF.

The chain joins TRBV9 to TRBJ2-5, with D perhaps matching TRBD2 (6 bases). Trimming shortened V by 0 bases and J by 7 bases, and 10 bases separated the two germline ends. Per the germline V gene, CDR1 is SGDLS and CDR2 is YYNGEE. The CDR3 is made up of 13 amino acids. This CDR3 reads CASSVDRRGTQYF. For the CDR3, the DNA is TGTGCCAGCAGCGTAGATCGGCGGGGGACCCAGTACTTC.

The V call is TRBV2, the J call TRBJ1-1; D is unresolved. Germline CDR1 SNHLY, CDR2 FYNNEI. CDR3 length: 15 residues. V was clipped by 4 bases and J by 3 bases, with 15 bases between them. CDR3 DNA sequence: TGTGCCAGCAGTGTCCAGGAGATCGGGGACACTGAAGCTTTCTTT. This codes for CASSVQEIGDTEAFF.

CDR3 nucleotides: TGTGCCTGGGGGGCCCAAATGACCGGGGAGCTGTTTTTT. Translating it yields CAWGAQMTGELFF. The chain uses TRBV30 and TRBJ2-2; a weak D match, TRBD1 (5 bases). The CDR3 spans 13 residues. V was cut by 5 bases and J by 5 bases, with 12 bases left in between. Germline loops: CDR1 GTSNPN, CDR2 SVGIG (reference sequence).

V gene TRBV30 combines with J gene TRBJ1-3; weak D call: TRBD1 (5 bases). The V end lost 4 bases, the J end lost 0 bases, and 16 bases lay between the germline ends. Germline V CDR1 and CDR2: GTSNPN, SVGIG (reference sequence). There are 16 residues in the CDR3. CDR3 bases: TGTGCCTGGATGCCGGGGAGGGGCCTCTCTGGAAACACCATATATTTT. This encodes CAWMPGRGLSGNTIYF.

The rearrangement joins TRBV11-3 to TRBJ1-1, with TRBD1 matching 9 bases. V gave up 5 bases and J gave up 1 base; unmatched junction bases: 5. The CDR3 has 15 residues. Germline values: CDR1 SGHNT, CDR2 YENEEA. Here the CDR3 DNA reads TGTGCCAGCAGCGCACGACAGGGGGAGAACACTGAAGCTTTCTTT. It translates to CASSARQGENTEAFF.

The chain carries TRBV28 and TRBJ1-6; 8 bases match TRBD1. Germline assignment: CDR1 MDHEN and CDR2 SYDVKM. The CDR3 contains 15 residues. V dropped 2 bases and J dropped 9; count of bases not matched to a gene: 6. CDR3 loop: CASSLSGQGVSPLHF. The CDR3 bases are TGTGCCAGCAGTTTAAGTGGACAGGGAGTTTCACCCCTCCACTTT.

To note about this clone: The junction departs from the called germline gene at one end, perhaps through a read error. This chain links TRBV6-2 or TRBV6-3 with TRBJ2-2; no clear D. The CDR3 sequence is 15 residues long. Germline V gives CDR1 MNHEY, CDR2 SVGEGT. The CDR3: CAISQIEANTGELFF. CDR3 bases: TGTGCCATCAGTCAAATAGAAGCCAACACCGGGGAGCTGTTTTTT.